A selection of T cell receptor beta chains follows, all from one sample in a study of regulatory T cells in long-lasting Graves disease. TCRdb independently ran MiXCR on the multiplex PCR reads; one entry per CDR3 protein. The repertoire holds around 400,000 distinct CDR3 sequences, with 12% as singletons. The data were also submitted as part of a second study, on T cells in Graves' hyperthyroidism and ophthalmopathy.

The source material was peripheral blood mononuclear cells (PBMCs), sampled at new diagnosis, from a patient treated with antithyroid drugs. The receptors were gathered from a woman aged 18-29 years with Graves disease. The CDR3 runs from the conserved cysteine through the conserved F or W. A D gene is named only where the DNA matches it firmly. Expanded clones get a size class; other rows say once, few or many, or leave the size out.

abundance	d_gene	v_gene	j_gene	CDR3nt	CDR3aa
many	TRBD2	TRBV5-1	TRBJ2-3	TGCGCCAGCAGACAAGCAGCGGGGGGAGCAACAGATACGCAGTATTTT	CASRQAAGGATDTQYF
.	.	TRBV5-1	TRBJ1-1	TGCGCCAGCAGCTTTCCAAACCCGGGACTCCCGAACACTGAAGCTTTCTTT	CASSFPNPGLPNTEAFF
many	TRBD2	TRBV20-1	TRBJ2-7	TGCAGTGTTCATAGCGGGAGCGCCGTAAAATCTTACGAGCAGTACTTC	CSVHSGSAVKSYEQYF
few	TRBD2	TRBV20-1	TRBJ2-7	TGCAGTGCTCAATCACCGGGCGGGACTAGTCACTACGAGCAGTACTTC	CSAQSPGGTSHYEQYF
.	TRBD1	TRBV19	TRBJ2-6	TGTGCCAGTAGTTTGGGACAGGCCCTCTCTGGGGCCAACGTCCTGACTTTC	CASSLGQALSGANVLTF
many	TRBD2	TRBV12-5	TRBJ2-1	TGTGCTAGTGGCAATAGCGGGAGGCAGTTCTTC	CASGNSGRQFF
many	.	TRBV28	TRBJ1-2	TGTGCCACTCTACCGGGGTTAAAGGAAAGACGGGGGGAGAACTATGGCTACACCTTC	CATLPGLKERRGENYGYTF
many	.	TRBV7-9	TRBJ1-1	TGTGCCAGCAGCTTACCCACAGACTACACTGAAGCTTTCTTT	CASSLPTDYTEAFF
.	.	TRBV27	TRBJ2-5	TGTGCCAGCAGACCCCCCGACAGGCGAGGCGAGACCCAGTACTTC	CASRPPDRRGETQYF
many	.	TRBV4-3	TRBJ2-2	TGCGCCAGCAGCCAAGATCTTGGGACGAGTAACACCGGGGAGCTGTTTTTT	CASSQDLGTSNTGELFF
few	.	TRBV15	TRBJ1-2	TGTGCCACCAGCAGAGTCAGGATTGCCTATGGCTACACCTTC	CATSRVRIAYGYTF
many	.	TRBV13	TRBJ1-2	TGTGCCAGCAGCCAATACGCGAGCTATGGCTACACCTTC	CASSQYASYGYTF
many	.	TRBV7-3	TRBJ2-1	TGTGCCAGCAGCTTAGGGCTAGTCGGTGACGAGCAGTTCTTC	CASSLGLVGDEQFF
few	TRBD1	TRBV7-9	TRBJ1-5	TGTGCCAGCGCCCCCAGGGGGAGTCTAAATCAGCCCCAGCATTTT	CASAPRGSLNQPQHF
many	.	TRBV7-2	TRBJ2-5	TGTGCCAGCAGCGCTCGGAGGACTATCTCCCGGGAGACCCAGTACTTC	CASSARRTISRETQYF
few	TRBD2	TRBV29-1	TRBJ2-1	TGCAGCGTCGGCCTAGCGGGGGGCCTTTACAATGAGCAGTTCTTC	CSVGLAGGLYNEQFF
.	.	TRBV4-3	TRBJ2-3	TGCGCCAGCAGCCAGGTGGCTCCCGGAGATACGCGGTATTTT	CASSQVAPGDTRYF
.	TRBD1	TRBV6-2/TRBV6-3	TRBJ1-6	TGTGCCAGCAGTTACGGTCGGGACAGAAATTCACCCCTCCACTTT	CASSYGRDRNSPLHF
few	.	TRBV12-3/TRBV12-4	TRBJ2-1	TGTGCCAGCAGTTTGGGGGTCTCGCGGAACAATGAGCAGTTCTTC	CASSLGVSRNNEQFF
.	.	TRBV6-1	TRBJ1-5	TGTGCCAGCAGTGAAGTTAGGGAGGGTCAGCCCCAGCATTTT	CASSEVREGQPQHF
many	.	TRBV6-2/TRBV6-3	TRBJ2-3	TGTGCCAGCAGTTACTCAGCTGGCACAGATACGCAGTATTTT	CASSYSAGTDTQYF
many	.	TRBV28	TRBJ1-5	TGTGCCAGCAGTTTCTGGGGGGAGGGCAATCAGCCCCAGCATTTT	CASSFWGEGNQPQHF
many	.	TRBV7-9	TRBJ1-6	TGTGCCAGCAGAAGGACAGTGAGCTCCTATAATTCACCCCTCCACTTT	CASRRTVSSYNSPLHF
.	TRBD1	TRBV28	TRBJ2-5	TGTGCCAGCAATACAGGGGTAGAGACCCAGTACTTC	CASNTGVETQYF
few	.	TRBV6-2/TRBV6-3	TRBJ1-1	TGTGCCAGCAGTTACTATCTCAGCAGGGCGAACACTGAAGCTTTCTTT	CASSYYLSRANTEAFF
many	TRBD2	TRBV4-1	TRBJ2-7	TGCGCCAGCAGCCAGACTAGCGTAGGGTCCTACGAGCAGTACTTC	CASSQTSVGSYEQYF
many	.	TRBV6-1	TRBJ1-5	TGTGCCAGCACAGACAGGAACAATCAGCCCCAGCATTTT	CASTDRNNQPQHF
many	.	TRBV9	TRBJ1-1	TGTGCCAGCAGCCCCCCGGGACACGTGAACACTGAAGCTTTCTTT	CASSPPGHVNTEAFF
few	TRBD2	TRBV29-1	TRBJ2-1	TGCAGCGTTTCCCCTCTCCGGACTAGCGGAGCCAATGAGCAGTTCTTC	CSVSPLRTSGANEQFF
.	.	TRBV4-1	TRBJ2-3	TGCGCCAGCAGCCAACCATCACGGGCGGGCTCAACAGATACGCAGTATTTT	CASSQPSRAGSTDTQYF
many	.	TRBV11-2	TRBJ2-7	TGTGCCAGCAGCCTCGGGGAAAGATACGAGCAGTACTTC	CASSLGERYEQYF
many	TRBD2	TRBV7-2	TRBJ2-7	TGTGCCAGCAGCTTAGAGTGGACTAGCGGCTCCTACGAGCAGTACTTC	CASSLEWTSGSYEQYF
many	.	TRBV4-3	TRBJ1-2	TGCGCCAGCAGCCAAGAATCGAGGGGGGGATATGGCTACACCTTC	CASSQESRGGYGYTF
few	.	TRBV11-2	TRBJ2-1	TGTGCCAGCAGCTTTTTCGCCGAATATGATGAGCAGTTCTTC	CASSFFAEYDEQFF
many	.	TRBV20-1	TRBJ1-1	TGCAGTGCTAGACCTTTTGGGCGGGGGGACACTGAAGCTTTCTTT	CSARPFGRGDTEAFF
.	TRBD1	TRBV7-2	TRBJ1-2	TGTGCCAGCAGCTTAGTGCAGGGGGCAGCTCATGGCTACACCTTC	CASSLVQGAAHGYTF
many	TRBD2	TRBV12-3/TRBV12-4	TRBJ2-3	TGTGCCAGCGGCTGGGGAGGGTCGGGGGATACGCAGTATTTT	CASGWGGSGDTQYF
many	.	TRBV30	TRBJ1-2	TGTGCCTGGAAGCCGGAAAGTTACTATGGCTACACCTTC	CAWKPESYYGYTF
many	.	TRBV27	TRBJ1-5	TGTGCCAGCAGTTGGGACGTTGATCAGCCCCAGCATTTT	CASSWDVDQPQHF
many	.	TRBV7-2	TRBJ1-1	TGTGCCAGCAGCTTACCACGTGGAAACACTGAAGCTTTCTTT	CASSLPRGNTEAFF
many	.	TRBV20-1	TRBJ1-2	TGCAGTGCTAGGGGCGGACAGTCCTTCTATGGCTACACCTTC	CSARGGQSFYGYTF
.	.	TRBV7-2	TRBJ1-5	TGTGCCAGCAGCCCAGAAGGGACCGTGGCCAATCAGCCCCAGCATTTT	CASSPEGTVANQPQHF
many	.	TRBV28	TRBJ1-2	TGTGCCAGCAGTCTCTCGGGGGGGGCGGATTTAGCTAACTATGGCTACACCTTC	CASSLSGGADLANYGYTF
.	TRBD1	TRBV10-3	TRBJ1-4	TGTGCCATCAGTGAGTTACAGGGGGGAGAAAAACTGTTTTTT	CAISELQGGEKLFF
few	.	TRBV20-1	TRBJ1-2	TGCAGTGCTAGACCCCGGGGATTAAAGGGCTATGGCTACACCTTC	CSARPRGLKGYGYTF
many	.	TRBV28	TRBJ2-3	TGTGCCAGCAGTTTTCGGGCGGGGATGAGCACAGATACGCAGTATTTT	CASSFRAGMSTDTQYF
many	.	TRBV6-5	TRBJ1-1	TGTGCCAGCAGTTACTCGAGACCGAGCACTGAAGCTTTCTTT	CASSYSRPSTEAFF
many	.	TRBV29-1	TRBJ1-2	TGCAGCGTCGAAGGAGCGTTGGAACATGGCTACACCTTC	CSVEGALEHGYTF
many	.	TRBV2	TRBJ2-7	TGTGCCAGCAGATATAGACAACCTGAGAACTACGAGCAGTACTTC	CASRYRQPENYEQYF
many	.	TRBV18	TRBJ2-1	TGTGCCAGCTCACCACCGGGGTCCAATGAGCAGTTCTTC	CASSPPGSNEQFF